This T cell receptor beta chain was captured by sequencing in a study of blood T cell repertoires in COVID-19. Study-wide context: In each case, the material was cDNA or gDNA derived from T cells, B-cell-depleted T cells, or PBMCs.

V was shortened by 7 bases and J by 8 bases, with 17 bases between the two germline ends. CDR3 length: 14 amino acids. The germline gives CDR1 MDHEN, CDR2 SYDVKM. For recovered donors of Cohort 3, there were two negative PCRs, clearance, or symptom resolution. Original handling: For nucleated cells, counts were estimated from reference gene primer amplification. Produced via immunoSEQ multiplex PCR; TCRdb's table is partial and in-frame only. That table supplies the V and J calls and clone size; D and trimming were determined from the DNA. The sample shows approximately 230,000 clones, 70% to 85% of them seen only once.

This TCR came from a man aged 35 to 55 who had recovered from COVID-19. The specimen was PBMCs or T cells enriched from blood (not recorded which). The chain couples TRBV28 to TRBJ1-4, with TRBD1 as a possible D gene (5 bases). The CDR3 spells CASTDGRVGEKLFF. CDR3 DNA: TGTGCCAGCACGGACGGCAGGGTAGGAGAAAAACTGTTTTTT.